Following are 23 T cell receptor beta chains from one sample sequenced in a study of regulatory T cells in long-lasting Graves disease. As for time point: persistent/refractory GD, antithyroid drugs over 5 years with positive TRAb. RNA from PBMCs was the source of the TCR library. Arm-PCR with iRepertoire HTBI primers amplified the CDR3 regions for these TCR beta libraries. MiXCR, run by TCRdb on the multiplex PCR reads, gives a single entry per CDR3 protein. The data contain 500,000 to 700,000 distinct CDR3 sequences, about 32% of them singletons. Source: peripheral blood mononuclear cells (PBMCs), taken when the disease was refractory, from a patient treated with antithyroid drugs. These receptor sequences come from a female donor with Graves disease.

The CDR3 nucleotides are TGTGCCAGCAGCTTAGTTATTAGCTATACCGGGGAGCTGTTTTTT. Translation: CASSLVISYTGELFF. The rearrangement joins TRBV11-2 to TRBJ2-2; D gene unclear. The CDR3 is made up of 15 amino acids. Germline CDR1 reads SGHAT; CDR2 reads FQNNGV. Trimming took off 1 base at V and 5 bases at J, with 11 bases between the two ends.

This chain joins TRBV12-5 and TRBJ1-4; 7 bases fit TRBD1. V shed 3 bases, J shed 3 bases, and the junction held 4 bases outside the gene matches. CDR1 and CDR2 from the germline V gene are LGHNT and FRNRAP. This CDR3 has 15 residues. The CDR3 nucleotides read TGTGCTAGTGGTTTAAACCAGGGGGCTAATGAAAAACTGTTTTTT. This codes for CASGLNQGANEKLFF. The variable domain in full, with the rest retrieved from reference TRBV12-5 and TRBJ1-4, is DARVTQTPRHKVTEMGQEVTMRCQPILGHNTVFWYRQTMMQGLELLAYFRNRAPLDDSGMPKDRFSAEMPDATLATLKIQPSEPRDSAVYFCASGLNQGANEKLFFGSGTQLSVL.

J is TRBJ2-5 and V is TRBV13; 11 nucleotides align to TRBD2. There are 16 residues in the CDR3. Per the germline V gene, CDR1 is PRHDT and CDR2 is FYEKMQ (reference sequence). The junction had 6 bases not matched to a gene; V was cut back by 5 bases and J by 1 base. As DNA, the CDR3 is TGTGCCAGCAGCCACCGACTAGCGGGAAGCCAAGAGACCCAGTACTTC. The encoded protein is CASSHRLAGSQETQYF.

This clonotype was observed a few times. The V and J genes are TRBV7-3 and TRBJ1-1; the match to TRBD1 covers 10 bases. The junction had 2 bases not matched to a gene; V was cut back by 2 bases and J by 2 bases. Germline loops: CDR1 SGHTA, CDR2 FQGTGA. The CDR3 runs 15 residues. This CDR3 is CASSLATGGNTEAFF. The CDR3 DNA sequence: TGTGCCAGCAGCTTAGCGACAGGGGGCAACACTGAAGCTTTCTTT.

This clonotype was recorded a few times. This sequence joins TRBV6-5 and TRBJ1-1; no reliable D call. V was trimmed by 0 bases and J by 6 bases, leaving 14 bases between them. Germline loops: CDR1 MNHEY, CDR2 SVGAGI. The CDR3 extends over 15 amino acids. The CDR3 nucleotides are TGTGCCAGCAGTTACTCGTATTATAGTGAACCTGAAGCTTTCTTT. Protein product: CASSYSYYSEPEAFF.

This clonotype was recorded at least ten times. The chain uses TRBV7-9 and TRBJ1-5; weak D call: TRBD1 (5 bases). The V gene's germline CDR1 is SEHNR and CDR2 FQNEAQ (reference sequence). CDR3 size: 15 residues. V was trimmed by 6 bases and J by 4 bases, leaving 16 bases between them. CDR3 sequence (DNA): TGTGCCAGCAGTTTATCGGGCCAGGGAAATCAGCCCCAGCATTTT. As protein: CASSLSGQGNQPQHF.

Worth noting for this clonotype: It may be a read error: a sequence one base away is much more abundant. The rearrangement uses TRBV28 and TRBJ1-1; D gene unclear. This CDR3 is 15 amino acids long. Germline lookup yields CDR1 MDHEN and CDR2 SYDVKM. The CDR3 here is CASRLPGSMNTGAFF. DNA of the CDR3: TGTGCCAGCAGACTCCCTGGAAGTATGAACACTGGAGCTTTCTTT.

This clonotype was found many times. The chain combines TRBV28 with TRBJ1-4; 8 bases map to TRBD1. Germline trimming cut 5 bases from V and 4 bases from J; bases unmatched to any gene: 3. The V gene's germline CDR1 is MDHEN and CDR2 SYDVKM. This CDR3 has 14 residues. CDR3 sequence reads: CASSVTGGNEKLFF. The CDR3, as DNA: TGTGCCAGCAGTGTAACAGGGGGTAATGAAAAACTGTTTTTT.

The gene calls are TRBV12-3 or TRBV12-4 and TRBJ2-5; 10 bases line up with TRBD2. CDR3 length equals 15 residues. V lost 2 bases to trimming and J lost 4 bases; unmatched junction nucleotides: 4. CDR3 DNA: TGTGCCAGCAGTTTATCTAGCGGGAGAAGAGAGACCCAGTACTTC. Translated, it gives CASSLSSGRRETQYF.

The chain is built from TRBV6-2 or TRBV6-3 and TRBJ1-5, with D possibly being TRBD1 (5 bases). The CDR3 is 19 residues long. CDR1 is MNHEY, CDR2 SVGEGT, per germline. V lost 5 bases to trimming and J lost 0 bases, with 23 bases between them. The DNA of the CDR3 is TGTGCCAGCAGTAAGGGTGGGGCAGGCCCAGAGTATAGCAATCAGCCCCAGCATTTT. Translated, it gives CASSKGGAGPEYSNQPQHF.

This clonotype was recorded at least ten times. The chain links TRBV6-1 to TRBJ1-2; perhaps TRBD1 as D (5 bases). Between the trimmed V and J ends, which lost 7 bases and 6 bases, there was a span of 21 bases. In germline, CDR1 is MNHNS, CDR2 SASEGT. The CDR3 extends over 15 amino acids. In nucleotides, the CDR3 is TGTGCCAGCAACTTCGTGACAGTGGTTGGAGATGGCTACACCTTC. Protein product: CASNFVTVVGDGYTF.

The gene calls are TRBV15 and TRBJ1-2; tentative D call: TRBD1 (6 bases). V lost 3 bases and J 6 bases, leaving 20 bases between the germline ends. The germline V gene has CDR1 LNHNV and CDR2 YYDKDF (reference sequence). The CDR3 spans 16 residues. The CDR3 nucleotides read TGTGCCACCAGCAGGGCTGGAGTATGGGGGGCGGATGGCTACACCTTC. Its translation is CATSRAGVWGADGYTF.

The J gene is TRBJ1-5, the V gene TRBV12-3 or TRBV12-4; TRBD1 is a possible D gene (6 bases). The CDR3 consists of 16 residues. The V end was cut by 3 bases, the J end by 4 bases, with 16 bases between. The DNA for the CDR3 is TGTGCCAGCAGTTTTGGGGGTAAAGGGGGAAATCAGCCCCAGCATTTT. Protein sequence: CASSFGGKGGNQPQHF.

This clonotype has ten or more counts. The chain joins TRBV25-1 to TRBJ1-6; 7 bases are a match to TRBD1. This CDR3 is 16 amino acids long. V shed 6 bases, J shed 5 bases, and the junction held 10 bases outside the gene matches. CDR1 is MGHDK, CDR2 SYGVNS, per germline. The CDR3 here is CASRHGAGGNNSPLHF. The DNA for the CDR3 is TGTGCCAGCAGGCACGGGGCAGGGGGGAATAATTCACCCCTCCACTTT.

This clonotype was counted between two and nine times. V gene TRBV5-5 combines with J gene TRBJ1-2; tentatively, D is TRBD1 (5 bases). V lost 3 bases and J 0 bases, leaving 18 bases between the germline ends. Per germline, CDR1 SGHKS and CDR2 YYEKEE (reference sequence). The CDR3 has 17 amino acids. Here the CDR3 DNA reads TGTGCCAGCAGCTCCTTCCTCAAGACAGAAACTAACTATGGCTACACCTTC. Translating gives CASSSFLKTETNYGYTF.

Of note for this clonotype: This sequence may be a read error, since a much larger clone differs from it by one base. The final CDR3 position lacks the conserved phenylalanine or tryptophan, pointing to a likely read error. In DNA form, the CDR3 reads TGTGCCAGCAGTTTAGTAGGAGGGACTGGCTACACCATC. Translated, it gives CASSLVGGTGYTI. This sequence joins TRBV12-3 or TRBV12-4 and TRBJ1-2; the D gene is possibly TRBD1 (5 bases). The V and J ends lost 1 base and 7 bases respectively, with 10 bases between them. This CDR3 contains 13 residues.

The table lists this clonotype with many counts. The V call is TRBV20-1, the J call TRBJ1-2, with TRBD1 matching 11 bases. CDR3 size: 14 residues. J lost 3 bases, V lost 1 base, and 1 base had no gene match. CDR1 and CDR2 (germline): DFQATT, SNEGSKA (reference sequence). The DNA for the CDR3 is TGCAGTGCTAGAGGGACAGGGGGCTACTATGGCTACACCTTC. Protein sequence: CSARGTGGYYGYTF.

The chain employs TRBV5-1 and TRBJ1-6; a weak D match, TRBD1 (5 bases). This CDR3 contains 16 residues. Germline loops: CDR1 SGHRS, CDR2 YFSETQ. V lost 0 bases to trimming and J lost 4 bases, with 11 bases between them. This chain's CDR3 is CASSLAGGAYNSPLHF. In DNA, the CDR3 is TGCGCCAGCAGCTTGGCAGGAGGGGCGTATAATTCACCCCTCCACTTT.

This clonotype has only a few counts. The chain is built from TRBV27 and TRBJ2-7; 10 bases fit TRBD2. CDR3 length: 14 residues. J was trimmed by 4 bases and V by 5 bases; bases with no gene match: 5. From germline, CDR1 is MNHEY and CDR2 SMNVEV (reference sequence). The CDR3 here is CASSVKLAGYEQYF. DNA for the CDR3: TGTGCCAGCAGTGTGAAACTAGCGGGATACGAGCAGTACTTC.

This sequence joins TRBV20-1 and TRBJ1-2, with 8 bases lining up with TRBD1. The CDR3 runs 14 residues. CDR1 is DFQATT and CDR2 is SNEGSKA in the germline V gene (reference sequence). Trimming cost V 5 bases and J 7 bases; bases outside gene matches: 12. Here the CDR3 DNA reads TGCAGTGCTCCCGGACAGGGAACGGCGCGTGGCTACACCTTC. Translated: CSAPGQGTARGYTF.

This clonotype has only a few counts. The chain uses TRBV7-9 and TRBJ1-1; no definite D call. This CDR3 region has 13 residues. Per germline, CDR1 SEHNR and CDR2 FQNEAQ (reference sequence). The germline V and J ends were trimmed by 7 bases and 0 bases, with 9 bases remaining between them. The CDR3 sequence is CASNRQMNTEAFF. CDR3 in DNA: TGTGCCAGCAACCGACAAATGAACACTGAAGCTTTCTTT.

The CDR3 loop reads CSARDTRDTQNYGYTF. The CDR3 bases are TGCAGTGCTAGAGATACTCGGGACACTCAAAACTATGGCTACACCTTC. The rearrangement joins TRBV20-1 to TRBJ1-2; maybe TRBD1 (6 bases). This CDR3 has 16 amino acids. Per the germline V gene, CDR1 is DFQATT and CDR2 is SNEGSKA (reference sequence). Trimming left V 0 bases short and J 2 bases short, with 16 bases between.

The sample holds many counts of this clonotype. The V call is TRBV12-3 or TRBV12-4, the J call TRBJ1-4; D unclear. The CDR3 consists of 15 residues. Trimming removed 5 bases at V and 7 bases at J, with 17 bases between. The CDR3 here is CASSLRRGASEKLFF. The CDR3 bases are TGTGCCAGCAGTCTGCGACGGGGAGCGTCTGAAAAACTGTTTTTT.